These 16 T cell receptor beta chains were all obtained from the same sample, sequenced in a study of PD-L1 blockade in urothelial cancer. Assay: immunoSEQ multiplex PCR; the TCRdb copy retains only in-frame clones and omits some. The sample holds roughly 40,000 clones; more than 70% are singletons and the top ten take less than 20%. This specimen was PBMCs, taken around atezolizumab (anti-PD-L1) treatment. The receptor source for this set is a man between 60 and 70 years old with urothelial cancer.

This chain uses TRBV29-1 with TRBJ1-4; 10 positions agree with TRBD1. Per germline, CDR1 SQVTM and CDR2 ANQGSEA. The V gene end was trimmed by 6 bases and the J gene end by 7 bases; junction bases not matched to a gene: 11. CDR3 length: 15 residues. The CDR3: CSVLLTGGFGEKLFF. The CDR3 DNA is TGCAGCGTGCTCTTGACAGGGGGCTTTGGTGAAAAACTGTTTTTT.

The rearrangement links TRBV5-1 to TRBJ2-3; the D gene is possibly TRBD2 (5 bases). This CDR3 region has 16 residues. Looked up from germline, CDR1 is SGHRS and CDR2 is YFSETQ. Trimming removed 7 bases from V and 2 bases from J, with 20 bases in between. CDR3 in DNA: TGCGCCAGCCGCCGGACGAGCCTAGCTCCCACAGATACGCAGTATTTT. This codes for CASRRTSLAPTDTQYF. Full variable domain (remainder filled in from reference TRBV5-1 and TRBJ2-3): KAGVTQTPRYLIKTRGQQVTLSCSPISGHRSVSWYQQTPGQGLQFLFEYFSETQRNKGNFPGRFSGRQFSNSRSEMNVSTLELGDSALYLCASRRTSLAPTDTQYFGPGTRLTVL.

The gene calls are TRBV2 and TRBJ1-1; 7 bases are shared with TRBD1. Looked up from germline, CDR1 is SNHLY and CDR2 is FYNNEI. Trimming cost V 3 bases and J 4 bases; bases outside gene matches: 5. This CDR3 has 14 residues. CDR3 sequence reads: CASSETGLGTEAFF. CDR3 DNA sequence: TGTGCCAGCAGTGAGACAGGGTTGGGCACTGAAGCTTTCTTT.

The CDR3 reads CSVGPGTGDQPQHF. The CDR3 coding sequence is TGCAGCGTGGGACCCGGGACAGGGGATCAGCCCCAGCATTTT. V is TRBV29-1 and J is TRBJ1-5; 10 bases agree with TRBD1. In germline, CDR1 is SQVTM, CDR2 ANQGSEA. This CDR3 is built from 14 residues. Losses at the gene ends were 6 bases for V and 5 bases for J; bases not matched to a gene: 7.

The chain links TRBV5-1 to TRBJ1-3, with a tentative D call TRBD1 (5 bases). This CDR3 has 16 residues. V lost 5 bases and J lost 4, with 19 bases in between. Germline CDR1 is SGHRS and CDR2 is YFSETQ. CDR3 sequence: CASSQRDSASGNTIYF. DNA for the CDR3: TGCGCCAGCAGTCAAAGGGACTCCGCTTCAGGAAACACCATATATTTT.

The rearrangement joins TRBV6-5 to TRBJ1-4, with unresolved D. Germline CDR1 and CDR2: MNHEY and SVGAGI. The V end was cut by 6 bases, the J end by 5 bases, with 10 bases between. The CDR3 is 13 amino acids. The CDR3 DNA is TGTGCCAGCAGCCGGGATATAAATGAAAAACTGTTTTTT. Encoded protein: CASSRDINEKLFF.

The rearrangement uses TRBV18 and TRBJ2-7; unclear D gene. The CDR3 is 14 amino acids. Trimming removed 2 bases from V and 4 bases from J, with 12 bases in between. CDR1 is KGHSH and CDR2 is LQKENI in the germline V gene. The CDR3, as DNA: TGTGCCAGCTCACCAGATATCAACATATACGAGCAGTACTTC. Its translation: CASSPDINIYEQYF.

The CDR3: CATSPGGASYNEQFF. DNA of the CDR3: TGTGCCACCAGCCCGGGGGGAGCGTCCTACAATGAGCAGTTCTTC. The chain is built from TRBV15 and TRBJ2-1; 7 nucleotides agree with TRBD2. Per germline, CDR1 LNHNV and CDR2 YYDKDF (reference sequence). The trim removed 5 bases at V and 1 base at J, leaving 5 bases unmatched. The CDR3 covers 15 residues. The entire variable domain, with the rest obtained from reference TRBV15 and TRBJ2-1, is as follows: DAMVIQNPRYQVTQFGKPVTLSCSQTLNHNVMYWYQQKSSQAPKLLFHYYDKDFNNEADTPDNFQSRRPNTSFCFLDIRSPGLGDTAMYLCATSPGGASYNEQFFGPGTRLTVL.

The gene calls are TRBV11-3 and TRBJ2-2; 10 bases are a match to TRBD2. From germline, CDR1 is SGHNT and CDR2 YENEEA. V shed 5 bases, J shed 0 bases, and the junction held 6 bases outside the gene matches. The CDR3 length is 17 residues. The CDR3 loop is CASSQPGLASNTGELFF. The CDR3 DNA is TGTGCCAGCAGCCAACCGGGACTAGCGTCGAACACCGGGGAGCTGTTTTTT.

The rearrangement links TRBV29-1 to TRBJ1-1, with 7 bases that match TRBD1. Germline V gives CDR1 SQVTM, CDR2 ANQGSEA. The CDR3 runs to 14 residues. The trim removed 2 bases at V and 4 bases at J, leaving 7 bases unmatched. CDR3 in DNA: TGCAGCGTTGAAAAGACAGGGAAGATCACTGAAGCTTTCTTT. Translation: CSVEKTGKITEAFF.

This clone was counted only a few times. The V and J genes are TRBV5-5 and TRBJ2-5; D may be TRBD2 (6 bases). Germline V gene lookup returns CDR1 SGHKS and CDR2 YYEKEE (reference sequence). Trimming took off 1 base at V and 0 bases at J, with 13 bases between the two ends. The CDR3 sequence is 16 residues long. CDR3 sequence: CASSLSNWDYQETQYF. Written as DNA, the CDR3 is TGTGCCAGCAGCTTGTCTAACTGGGACTACCAAGAGACCCAGTACTTC.

The chain recombines TRBV29-1 with TRBJ2-2; 9 nucleotides line up with TRBD1. This CDR3 comprises 13 residues. V trimming: 7 bases; J trimming: 5 bases; junction bases outside the gene matches: 5. Germline V gives CDR1 SQVTM, CDR2 ANQGSEA. The CDR3 DNA reads TGCAGCGCGACAGGGGGTGGAACCGGGGAGCTGTTTTTT. As protein: CSATGGGTGELFF.

This clone appeared once. The chain has TRBV5-1 and TRBJ2-2, with TRBD1 identical over 9 bases. The CDR3 is 14 amino acids. Germline-derived CDR1 and CDR2 are SGHRS and YFSETQ. Trimming removed 4 bases from V and 6 bases from J; junction bases left unmatched: 4. The DNA of the CDR3 is TGCGCCAGCAGCCCGGGACAGGGCCCCGGGGAGCTGTTTTTT. This codes for CASSPGQGPGELFF.

The chain links TRBV6-5 to TRBJ2-5; TRBD2 aligns across 9 bases. Germline values: CDR1 MNHEY, CDR2 SVGAGI. With 2 bases clipped from V and 5 bases from J, the junction kept 6 bases outside the gene matches. The CDR3 consists of 15 residues. The CDR3, as DNA: TGTGCCAGCAGTTACGGGCTAGCGGGATCGGAGACCCAGTACTTC. Protein: CASSYGLAGSETQYF.

The chain links TRBV18 to TRBJ1-2, with 10 bases matching TRBD1. With 4 bases clipped from V and 1 base from J, the junction kept 3 bases outside the gene matches. Germline V gene lookup returns CDR1 KGHSH and CDR2 LQKENI. The CDR3 consists of 15 residues. The CDR3 region has the DNA TGTGCCAGCTCACGACAGGGGGCCGGTAACTATGGCTACACCTTC. This translates into CASSRQGAGNYGYTF.

CDR3 protein: CASSPDKNYGYTF. The CDR3 DNA reads TGTGCCAGCAGCCCCGACAAGAACTATGGCTACACCTTC. The chain combines TRBV7-2 with TRBJ1-2; no definite D call. In germline, CDR1 is SGHTA, CDR2 FQGNSA. The CDR3 consists of 13 residues. Trimming left V 5 bases short and J 2 bases short, with 9 bases between.